These 20 T cell receptor beta chains originate from one sample sequenced in a study of graft-versus-host responses after intestinal transplantation. Produced via immunoSEQ multiplex PCR; TCRdb's table is partial and in-frame only. The table shows approximately 37,000 clones, with 93% occurring only once. The sequences come from PBMCs, collected almost 750 days after intestinal transplantation. The receptors originated from a human patient who received an intestinal transplant, so some T cells may come from the graft donor.

V gene TRBV6-5 combines with J gene TRBJ1-6; D is unresolved. The CDR3 length is 14 residues. Trimming removed 6 bases from V and 2 bases from J, with 8 bases in between. Germline CDR1 is MNHEY and CDR2 is SVGAGI. CDR3 nucleotide sequence: TGTGCCAGCAGAGGCGAGACCTATAATTCACCCCTCCACTTT. Amino acid sequence: CASRGETYNSPLHF.

This chain uses TRBV5-7 with TRBJ2-3; D gene unclear. TRBV5-7 is an open reading frame whose function is uncertain. The length of the CDR3 is 17 residues. Between the trimmed V and J ends, which lost 6 bases and 3 bases, there was a span of 23 bases. CDR3: CASMNVCVSTSTDTQYF. For the CDR3, the DNA is TGTGCCAGCATGAATGTGTGTGTGTCTACGTCGACAGATACGCAGTATTTT.

The chain has TRBV4-1 and TRBJ1-2, with D possibly being TRBD1 (6 bases). The CDR3 has 16 amino acids. Germline assignment: CDR1 MGHRA and CDR2 YSYEKL. Trimming shortened V by 0 bases and J by 8 bases, and 19 bases separated the two germline ends. CDR3 coding DNA: TGCGCCAGCAGCCAAGAAGGAGCTCGGACAGCCTGGGGCTACACCTTC. Translating gives CASSQEGARTAWGYTF.

This chain links TRBV7-9 with TRBJ1-2, with D unresolved. Germline V gene data show CDR1 as SEHNR and CDR2 as FQNEAQ (reference sequence). This CDR3 has 11 amino acids. The V and J ends lost 2 bases and 8 bases respectively, with 6 bases between them. CDR3 DNA sequence: TGTGCCAGCAGCTTAAGGGTGGGCTACACCTTC. Translating it yields CASSLRVGYTF.

This chain links TRBV15 with TRBJ2-1; 10 bases map to TRBD1. Trimming removed 0 bases from V and 5 bases from J; junction bases left unmatched: 4. Germline V gene lookup returns CDR1 LNHNV and CDR2 YYDKDF (reference sequence). CDR3 length: 16 residues. For the CDR3, the DNA is TGTGCCACCAGCAGAGATGGGACAGGGGTCCACAATGAGCAGTTCTTC. As protein: CATSRDGTGVHNEQFF.

This rearrangement joins TRBV11-2 to TRBJ1-2; TRBD1 agrees at 7 bases. The CDR3 spans 14 residues. CDR1 is SGHAT and CDR2 is FQNNGV in the germline V gene. V gave up 4 bases and J gave up 5 bases; unmatched junction bases: 7. The CDR3 nucleotides are TGTGCCAGCAGCTCAACTACAGGGGTTTATGGCTACACCTTC. Amino acids: CASSSTTGVYGYTF.

The chain employs TRBV12-2 and TRBJ2-1; the table's D call of TRBD2 was not tested on the DNA. TRBV12-2 is reported as a pseudogene. CDR3 size: 18 residues. CDR3 bases: TGTGCAAGTCGCTATCAAAGAACTAGCGGGAGGGAACTCGGTGAGCAGTTCTTC. Translating it yields CASRYQRTSGRELGEQFF.

J is TRBJ1-4 and V is TRBV6-1; no definite D call. The CDR3 runs to 13 residues. Trimming left V 2 bases short and J 3 bases short, with 4 bases between. Germline loops: CDR1 MNHNS, CDR2 SASEGT. The CDR3 sequence is CASSEQSNEKLFF. Written as DNA, the CDR3 is TGTGCCAGCAGTGAACAGTCTAATGAAAAACTGTTTTTT.

The J gene is TRBJ1-5, the V gene TRBV5-1, with D unresolved. Germline V gene data show CDR1 as SGHRS and CDR2 as YFSETQ. Trimming shortened V by 5 bases and J by 7 bases, and 7 bases separated the two germline ends. The CDR3 spans 11 residues. The chain's CDR3 is CASSKDQPQHF. DNA of the CDR3: TGCGCCAGCAGTAAGGACCAGCCCCAGCATTTT.

The chain links TRBV5-1 to TRBJ1-5, with 10 bases lining up with TRBD1. The CDR3 extends over 15 amino acids. Per germline, CDR1 SGHRS and CDR2 YFSETQ. The J segment lost 6 bases and the V segment lost 3 bases, leaving 6 bases of the junction unmatched. The CDR3 loop is CASSWGTGEGQPQHF. The CDR3 coding sequence is TGCGCCAGCAGCTGGGGGACAGGGGAAGGTCAGCCCCAGCATTTT.

CDR3 DNA: TGCGCCAGCAGCTTAGGGACGGATCGGTCACCCCTCCACTTT. Its translation: CASSLGTDRSPLHF. The chain recombines TRBV5-1 with TRBJ1-6, with D possibly matching TRBD1 (5 bases). Germline assignment: CDR1 SGHRS and CDR2 YFSETQ. CDR3 length equals 14 residues. V lost 2 bases and J 10 bases, leaving 13 bases between the germline ends.

J is TRBJ2-1 and V is TRBV10-3, with D possibly called TRBD1 or TRBD2 (5 bases each). V lost 7 bases and J 7 bases, leaving 17 bases between the germline ends. Germline loops: CDR1 ENHRY, CDR2 SYGVKD. The CDR3 is 14 residues long. CDR3 sequence: CAITRDPSVNEQFF. DNA for the CDR3: TGTGCCATCACCCGGGACCCCTCGGTAAATGAGCAGTTCTTC.

This chain joins TRBV6-1 and TRBJ2-1; D unresolved. The CDR3 is 13 residues long. The ends were cut back, 1 base at V and 0 bases at J, with 1 base in the middle. CDR1 and CDR2 from the germline V gene are MNHNS and SASEGT. Here the CDR3 reads CASSEDSYNEQFF. DNA for the CDR3: TGTGCCAGCAGTGAAGACTCCTACAATGAGCAGTTCTTC.

V is TRBV4-1 and J is TRBJ2-1; the D call may be TRBD1 or TRBD2 (7 bases each). The V gene's germline CDR1 is MGHRA and CDR2 YSYEKL. With 2 bases removed from V and 8 bases from J, the gap between germline ends came to 19 bases. The CDR3 has 16 amino acids. The CDR3 loop is CASSQLARGGTDEQFF. CDR3 bases: TGCGCCAGCAGCCAATTAGCCAGGGGGGGGACCGATGAGCAGTTCTTC.

The chain is built from TRBV6-5 and TRBJ2-4, with D possibly TRBD1 on 6 matching bases. The length of the CDR3 is 13 residues. Deletions cut 6 bases from V and 7 bases from J, with 13 bases between. Germline V gene lookup returns CDR1 MNHEY and CDR2 SVGAGI. The CDR3 sequence is CASRQGSWNIQYF. The CDR3 DNA follows: TGTGCCAGCAGGCAGGGGAGTTGGAACATTCAGTACTTC.

This chain links TRBV4-1 with TRBJ1-3, with 7 positions matching TRBD1. The CDR3 contains 19 residues. Trimming removed 8 bases from V and 0 bases from J; junction bases left unmatched: 19. Germline V gene data show CDR1 as MGHRA and CDR2 as YSYEKL. CDR3 loop: CASSDGTIIRGNSGNTIYF. CDR3 in DNA: TGCGCCAGCTCGGACGGAACAATCATCAGGGGGAACTCTGGAAACACCATATATTTT.

With regard to this clone: Relative to the germline gene, one junction end is altered; a read error may explain this. The chain is built from TRBV19 and TRBJ2-2, with 12 bases fitting TRBD2. Germline V gene lookup returns CDR1 LNHDA and CDR2 SQIVND (reference sequence). The CDR3 has 19 residues. The CDR3 region is CASSALAGGQGWNAGELFF. In DNA, the CDR3 is TGTGCCAGTAGTGCCCTAGCGGGGGGGCAAGGTTGGAACGCCGGGGAGCTGTTTTTT.

The chain combines TRBV10-3 with TRBJ1-1; D is ambiguous. V was pared by 0 bases and J by 3 bases, with 11 bases between. The CDR3 is 15 amino acids. Germline CDR1 and CDR2: ENHRY and SYGVKD. This chain's CDR3 is CAISESKRGDTEAFF. CDR3 nucleotide sequence: TGTGCCATCAGTGAGTCGAAGCGAGGCGACACTGAAGCTTTCTTT.

The J gene is TRBJ2-3, the V gene TRBV6-5; D perhaps matches TRBD2 (5 bases). Germline values: CDR1 MNHEY, CDR2 SVGAGI. The V end lost 6 bases, the J end lost 2 bases, and 6 bases lay between the germline ends. The CDR3 length is 12 residues. CDR3 region: CASSDYTDTQYF. CDR3 DNA: TGTGCCAGCAGCGACTACACAGATACGCAGTATTTT.

The chain joins TRBV19 to TRBJ1-6, with D possibly TRBD1 on 6 matching bases. CDR1 is LNHDA, CDR2 SQIVND, per germline (reference sequence). The CDR3 is 14 amino acids. Trimming left V 5 bases short and J 9 bases short, with 14 bases between. The CDR3 loop reads CASSGGHGGSPLHF. Written as DNA, the CDR3 is TGTGCCAGTAGTGGGGGACACGGCGGTTCACCCCTCCACTTT. Together with reference TRBV19 and TRBJ1-6, the CDR3 gives the full variable domain: DGGITQSPKYLFRKEGQNVTLSCEQNLNHDAMYWYRQDPGQGLRLIYYSQIVNDFQKGDIAEGYSVSREKKESFPLTVTSAQKNPTAFYLCASSGGHGGSPLHFGNGTRLTVT.